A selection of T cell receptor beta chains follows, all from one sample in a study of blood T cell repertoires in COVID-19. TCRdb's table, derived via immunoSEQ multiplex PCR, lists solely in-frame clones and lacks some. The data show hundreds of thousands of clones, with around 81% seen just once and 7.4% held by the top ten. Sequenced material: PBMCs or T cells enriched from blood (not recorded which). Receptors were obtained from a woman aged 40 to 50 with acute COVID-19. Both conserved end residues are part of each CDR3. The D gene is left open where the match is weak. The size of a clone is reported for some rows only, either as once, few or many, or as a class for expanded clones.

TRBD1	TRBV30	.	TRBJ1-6	CAWSDFGQEFHF	TGTGCCTGGAGTGACTTTGGACAGGAGTTCCACTTT
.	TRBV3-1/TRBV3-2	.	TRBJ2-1	CASSQDYRQYNEQFF	TGTGCCAGCAGCCAAGATTACAGACAGTACAATGAGCAGTTCTTC
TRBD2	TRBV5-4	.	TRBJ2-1	CASSSGLAGMNEQFF	TGTGCCAGCAGCTCAGGACTAGCGGGGATGAATGAGCAGTTCTTC
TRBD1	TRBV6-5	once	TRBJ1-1	CASTRGRETEAFF	TGTGCCAGCACTAGGGGGCGCGAGACTGAAGCTTTCTTT
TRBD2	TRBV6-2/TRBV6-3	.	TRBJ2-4	CASSALRSGGPAKNIQYF	TGTGCCAGCAGTGCGCTCCGTAGCGGGGGGCCTGCCAAAAACATTCAGTACTTC
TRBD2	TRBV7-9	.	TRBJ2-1	CASSKSGRMYNEQFF	TGTGCCAGCAGTAAGAGCGGGAGGATGTACAATGAGCAGTTCTTC
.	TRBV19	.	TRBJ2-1	CASSTWDSRRFF	TGTGCCAGTAGTACGTGGGACTCAAGGCGGTTCTTC
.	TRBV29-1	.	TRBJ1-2	CSVAGGEGGYGYTF	TGCAGCGTTGCTGGAGGGGAGGGTGGGTATGGCTACACCTTC
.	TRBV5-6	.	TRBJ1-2	CASSLGGNYGYTF	TGTGCCAGCAGCTTGGGGGGCAACTATGGCTACACCTTC
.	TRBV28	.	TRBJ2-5	CATTGEVETQYF	TGTGCCACAACAGGGGAGGTGGAGACCCAGTACTTC
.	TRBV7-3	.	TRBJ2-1	CASSLNRGTNEQFF	TGTGCCAGCAGCTTAAATCGGGGAACCAATGAGCAGTTCTTC
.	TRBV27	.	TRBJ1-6	CASSLYEGSYNSPLHF	TGTGCCAGCAGTTTATATGAGGGATCCTATAATTCACCCCTCCACTTT
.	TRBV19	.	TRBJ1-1	CASSKAGAPNTEAFF	TGTGCCAGTAGTAAGGCAGGGGCTCCGAACACTGAAGCTTTCTTT
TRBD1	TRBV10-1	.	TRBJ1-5	CASSAGGEGNQPQHF	TGCGCCAGCAGTGCAGGGGGCGAGGGCAATCAGCCCCAGCATTTT
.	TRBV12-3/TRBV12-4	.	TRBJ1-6	CASSPEFSPLHF	TGTGCCAGCAGCCCCGAGTTTTCACCCCTCCACTTT
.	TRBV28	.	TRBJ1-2	CASSFTGGAYTF	TGTGCCAGCAGTTTCACCGGGGGGGCCTACACCTTC
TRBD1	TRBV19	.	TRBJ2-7	CASSTLGTGDYEQYF	TGTGCCAGTAGTACCCTGGGGACAGGGGACTACGAGCAGTACTTC
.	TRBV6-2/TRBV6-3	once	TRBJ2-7	CASSSGGAPTYEQYF	TGTGCCAGCAGTTCCGGCGGGGCCCCTACCTACGAGCAGTACTTC
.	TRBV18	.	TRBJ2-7	CASSVTGVHYEQYF	TGTGCCAGCTCTGTTACCGGGGTCCACTACGAGCAGTACTTC
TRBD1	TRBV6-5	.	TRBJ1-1	CASSFLTGDAEAFF	TGTGCCAGCAGTTTCCTAACAGGGGACGCCGAAGCTTTCTTT
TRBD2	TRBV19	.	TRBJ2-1	CASSLRTSGSRDEQFF	TGTGCCAGTAGTCTCCGGACTAGCGGGAGTAGGGATGAGCAGTTCTTC
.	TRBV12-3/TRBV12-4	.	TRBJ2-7	CASSLRQGNEQYF	TGTGCCAGCAGTTTAAGGCAGGGAAACGAGCAGTACTTC
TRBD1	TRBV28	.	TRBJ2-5	CASSPGTGGGKTQYF	TGTGCCAGCAGTCCCGGGACAGGGGGCGGAAAGACCCAGTACTTC
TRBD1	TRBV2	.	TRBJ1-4	CASTGGQVLNEKLFF	TGTGCCAGCACCGGAGGACAGGTTCTTAATGAAAAACTGTTTTTT
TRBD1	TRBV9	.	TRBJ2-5	CASSPRTGRTQETQYF	TGTGCCAGCAGCCCACGGACAGGGCGAACTCAAGAGACCCAGTACTTC
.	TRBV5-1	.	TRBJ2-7	CASSLTVYYEQYF	TGCGCCAGCAGCTTGACTGTGTACTACGAGCAGTACTTC
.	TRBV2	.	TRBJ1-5	CASSKDTGNQPQHF	TGTGCCAGCAGTAAAGACACAGGCAATCAGCCCCAGCATTTT
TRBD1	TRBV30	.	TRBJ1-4	CAWSRPRGPGEKLFF	TGTGCCTGGAGTAGACCCAGGGGGCCGGGTGAAAAACTGTTTTTT
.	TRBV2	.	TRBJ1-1	CASRMGPAGRVNTEAFF	TGTGCCAGCAGGATGGGGCCCGCAGGGAGGGTGAACACTGAAGCTTTCTTT
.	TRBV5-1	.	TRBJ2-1	CASSLGTGLPNEQFF	TGCGCCAGCAGCTTGGGGACGGGACTGCCTAATGAGCAGTTCTTC
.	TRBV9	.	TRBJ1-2	CASSVKDFPLGYTF	TGTGCCAGCAGCGTAAAGGACTTCCCCCTCGGCTACACCTTC
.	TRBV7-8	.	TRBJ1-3	CASSVDRQTGNTIYF	TGTGCCAGCAGCGTCGACAGGCAAACTGGAAACACCATATATTTT
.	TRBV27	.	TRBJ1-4	CASSLGGLANEKLFF	TGTGCCAGCAGTTTAGGAGGCTTAGCTAATGAAAAACTGTTTTTT
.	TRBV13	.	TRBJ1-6	CASSFRDYNSPLHF	TGTGCCAGCAGCTTCCGGGATTATAATTCACCCCTCCACTTT
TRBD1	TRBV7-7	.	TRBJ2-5	CASSTRTGRGQETQYF	TGTGCTAGCAGCACAAGGACAGGCCGAGGACAAGAGACCCAGTACTTC
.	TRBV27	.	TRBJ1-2	CASMISPGYGYTF	TGTGCCAGCATGATATCCCCAGGATATGGCTACACCTTC
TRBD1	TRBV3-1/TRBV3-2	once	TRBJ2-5	CASSSSPGQGRETQYF	TGTGCCAGCAGCTCCTCCCCCGGACAGGGGAGGGAGACCCAGTACTTC
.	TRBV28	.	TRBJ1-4	CASSLSPGIREKLFF	TGTGCCAGCAGTTTATCACCGGGAATACGCGAAAAACTGTTTTTT
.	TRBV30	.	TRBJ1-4	CAWNVGGGNEKLFF	TGTGCCTGGAACGTCGGGGGGGGAAATGAAAAACTGTTTTTT
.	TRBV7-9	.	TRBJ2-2	CASSLNPYSGELFF	TGTGCCAGCAGCTTGAACCCGTACAGCGGGGAGCTGTTTTTT
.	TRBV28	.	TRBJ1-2	CASSLQIGRALGGYTF	TGTGCCAGCAGTTTACAAATAGGGCGGGCGCTGGGTGGCTACACCTTC
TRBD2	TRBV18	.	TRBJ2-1	CASSPLAGGPGEQFF	TGTGCCAGCTCACCATTAGCGGGAGGGCCTGGTGAGCAGTTCTTC
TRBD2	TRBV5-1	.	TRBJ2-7	CASSLADGGVSYEQYF	TGCGCCAGCAGCTTGGCCGACGGGGGGGTGTCCTACGAGCAGTACTTC
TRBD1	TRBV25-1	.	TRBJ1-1	CASSDTGGNTEAFF	TGTGCCAGCAGTGATACAGGGGGAAACACTGAAGCTTTCTTT
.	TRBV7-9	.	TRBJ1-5	CASSFRGAEPQHF	TGTGCCAGCAGCTTCAGGGGAGCAGAGCCCCAGCATTTT
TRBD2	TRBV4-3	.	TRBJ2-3	CASSQDGLAGDTVDTQYF	TGCGCCAGCAGCCAAGACGGACTAGCGGGAGATACGGTAGATACGCAGTATTTT
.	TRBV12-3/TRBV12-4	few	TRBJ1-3	CASSSHGDTIYF	TGTGCCAGCAGTTCTCACGGGGACACCATATATTTT
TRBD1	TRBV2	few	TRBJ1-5	CASSRQGRSNQPQHF	TGTGCCAGCAGCCGACAGGGCCGTAGCAATCAGCCCCAGCATTTT
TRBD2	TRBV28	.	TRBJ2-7	CASSLVGRRQYF	TGTGCCAGCAGTTTGGTCGGGAGGAGGCAGTACTTC
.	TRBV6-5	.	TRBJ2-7	CASSAGPTMTEQYF	TGTGCCAGCAGCGCGGGACCTACTATGACCGAGCAGTACTTC
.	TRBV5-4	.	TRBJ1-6	CASSLRDSPLHF	TGTGCCAGCAGCCTCAGGGATTCACCCCTCCACTTT
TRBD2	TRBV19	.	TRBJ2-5	CASSTSTSGRGETQYF	TGTGCCAGTAGTACGTCGACTAGCGGGAGAGGAGAGACCCAGTACTTC
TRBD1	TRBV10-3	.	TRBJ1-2	CAISEDRGFAGYTF	TGTGCCATCAGTGAGGACAGGGGTTTTGCTGGCTACACCTTC
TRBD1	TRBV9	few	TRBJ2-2	CASSVQGQGALVGELFF	TGTGCCAGCAGCGTCCAGGGACAGGGGGCGCTTGTCGGGGAGCTGTTTTTT